These 7 T cell receptor beta chains originate from one sample sequenced in a study of shared clonotypes between healthy human individuals. Sequenced by immunoSEQ multiplex PCR; TCRdb stores in-frame clones only, minus some. The sample comprises around 2.3 million clones, 90% to 96% of which are singletons, and 0.1% to 0.15% rests with the top ten. Sequenced input: naive CD4+ T cells sorted from blood. The subset: CD45RA+ positively selected. These receptors originate from a man aged 18-30 years in good health.

The chain has TRBV5-1 and TRBJ2-2, with a tentative D call TRBD1 (5 bases). Trimming removed 0 bases at V and 6 bases at J, with 9 bases between. CDR1 SGHRS and CDR2 YFSETQ come from the germline V gene. This CDR3 contains 14 residues. The CDR3 loop is CASSLATGPGELFF. Here the CDR3 DNA reads TGCGCCAGCAGCTTGGCCACAGGCCCCGGGGAGCTGTTTTTT.

The CDR3 protein is CASSYQREGPYEQYF. Written as DNA, the CDR3 is TGTGCCAGCAGTTACCAACGGGAGGGCCCCTACGAGCAGTACTTC. This chain joins TRBV6-5 and TRBJ2-7; TRBD2 matches at 8 bases. Germline trimming cut 2 bases from V and 2 bases from J; bases unmatched to any gene: 5. The germline gives CDR1 MNHEY, CDR2 SVGAGI. This CDR3 has 15 amino acids.

This chain joins TRBV10-3 and TRBJ1-1, with D uncertain. There are 14 residues in the CDR3. Per germline, CDR1 ENHRY and CDR2 SYGVKD. V lost 6 bases, J lost 0 bases, and 11 bases lay in between. This CDR3 reads CAIRVAGLNTEAFF. CDR3 DNA: TGTGCCATCAGGGTCGCAGGCCTGAACACTGAAGCTTTCTTT.

This clone was seen only once. The chain has TRBV19 and TRBJ2-7; D is uncertain. V gave up 6 bases and J gave up 2 bases, with 11 bases separating them. Germline lookup yields CDR1 LNHDA and CDR2 SQIVND (reference sequence). The CDR3 has 13 residues. CDR3 DNA: TGTGCCAGTAGCCCGGGCTATACCTACGAGCAGTACTTC. Amino acids: CASSPGYTYEQYF. Based on the CDR3 plus reference TRBV19 and TRBJ2-7, the full variable domain is DGGITQSPKYLFRKEGQNVTLSCEQNLNHDAMYWYRQDPGQGLRLIYYSQIVNDFQKGDIAEGYSVSREKKESFPLTVTSAQKNPTAFYLCASSPGYTYEQYFGPGTRLTVT.

The chain uses TRBV25-1 and TRBJ2-6; either TRBD1 or TRBD2 may supply D (5 bases each). Deletions cut 4 bases from V and 2 bases from J, with 6 bases between. Germline V gene sequence: CDR1 MGHDK, CDR2 SYGVNS. This CDR3 region has 14 residues. The CDR3 spells CASSGDPGANVLTF. DNA of the CDR3: TGTGCCAGCAGTGGGGACCCTGGGGCCAACGTCCTGACTTTC.

V gene TRBV30 combines with J gene TRBJ2-2; 9 nucleotides match TRBD2. CDR3 length: 14 amino acids. Germline assignment: CDR1 GTSNPN and CDR2 SVGIG (reference sequence). The J segment lost 1 base and the V segment lost 4 bases, leaving 1 base of the junction unmatched. The CDR3 DNA reads as TGTGCCTGGACTAGCGGGGTGAACACCGGGGAGCTGTTTTTT. It yields the protein CAWTSGVNTGELFF.

This chain uses TRBV12-5 with TRBJ2-4, with D possibly being TRBD1 or TRBD2 (6 bases each). The CDR3 is made up of 16 amino acids. V was clipped by 6 bases and J by 2 bases, with 17 bases between them. Germline CDR1 reads LGHNT; CDR2 reads FRNRAP. The CDR3 loop reads CASGPGEVGTKNIQYF. The CDR3 DNA reads as TGTGCTAGTGGACCAGGGGAGGTGGGGACCAAAAACATTCAGTACTTC.